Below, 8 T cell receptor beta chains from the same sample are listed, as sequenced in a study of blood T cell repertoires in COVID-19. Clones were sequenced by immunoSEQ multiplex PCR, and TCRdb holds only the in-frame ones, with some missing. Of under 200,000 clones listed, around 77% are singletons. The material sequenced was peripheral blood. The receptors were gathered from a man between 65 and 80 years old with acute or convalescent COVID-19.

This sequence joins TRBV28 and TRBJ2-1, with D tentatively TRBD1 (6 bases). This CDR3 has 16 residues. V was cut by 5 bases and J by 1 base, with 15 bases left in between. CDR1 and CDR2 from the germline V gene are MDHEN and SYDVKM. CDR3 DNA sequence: TGTGCCAGCAGTACACTCGAACAGGGTTCCTACAATGAGCAGTTCTTC. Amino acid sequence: CASSTLEQGSYNEQFF. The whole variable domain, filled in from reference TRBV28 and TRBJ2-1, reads DVKVTQSSRYLVKRTGEKVFLECVQDMDHENMFWYRQDPGLGLRLIYFSYDVKMKEKGDIPEGYSVSREKKERFSLILESASTNQTSMYLCASSTLEQGSYNEQFFGPGTRLTVL.

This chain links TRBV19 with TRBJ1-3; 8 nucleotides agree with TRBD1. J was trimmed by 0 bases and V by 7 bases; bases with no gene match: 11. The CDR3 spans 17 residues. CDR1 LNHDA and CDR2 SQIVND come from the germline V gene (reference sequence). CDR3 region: CASTAGGKFSSGNTIYF. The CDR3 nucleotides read TGTGCCAGTACGGCAGGGGGCAAATTTAGCTCTGGAAACACCATATATTTT.

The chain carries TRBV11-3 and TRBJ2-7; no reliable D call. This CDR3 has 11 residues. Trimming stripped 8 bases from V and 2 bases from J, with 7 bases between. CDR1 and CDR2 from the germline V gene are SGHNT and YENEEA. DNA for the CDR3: TGTGCCAGCTCCTTAACCTACGAGCAGTACTTC. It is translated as CASSLTYEQYF.

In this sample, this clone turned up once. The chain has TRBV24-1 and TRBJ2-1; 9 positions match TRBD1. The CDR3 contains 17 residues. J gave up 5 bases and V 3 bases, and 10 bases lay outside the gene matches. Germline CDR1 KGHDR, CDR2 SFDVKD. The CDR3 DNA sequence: TGTGCCACCAGTGATCTCCCTACAGGGGGCGCGAACAATGAGCAGTTCTTC. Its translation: CATSDLPTGGANNEQFF.

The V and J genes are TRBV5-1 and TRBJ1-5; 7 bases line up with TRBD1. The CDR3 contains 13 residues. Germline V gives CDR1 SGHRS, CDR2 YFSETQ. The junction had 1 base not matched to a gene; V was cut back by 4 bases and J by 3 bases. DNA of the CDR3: TGCGCCAGCAGCCAGGGGGACAATCAGCCCCAGCATTTT. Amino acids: CASSQGDNQPQHF.

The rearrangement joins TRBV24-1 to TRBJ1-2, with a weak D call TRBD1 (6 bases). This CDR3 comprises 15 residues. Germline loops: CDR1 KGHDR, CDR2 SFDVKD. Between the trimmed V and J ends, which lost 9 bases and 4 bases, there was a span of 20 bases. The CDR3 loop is CATQGDTPLGYGYTF. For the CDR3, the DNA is TGTGCCACCCAAGGGGACACTCCATTGGGCTATGGCTACACCTTC.

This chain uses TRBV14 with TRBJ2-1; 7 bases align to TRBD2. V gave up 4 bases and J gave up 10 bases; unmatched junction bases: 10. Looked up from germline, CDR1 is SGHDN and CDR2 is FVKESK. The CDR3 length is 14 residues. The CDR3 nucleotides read TGTGCCAGCAGCCTACAGATGGGAGGGAACGAGCAGTTCTTC. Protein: CASSLQMGGNEQFF.

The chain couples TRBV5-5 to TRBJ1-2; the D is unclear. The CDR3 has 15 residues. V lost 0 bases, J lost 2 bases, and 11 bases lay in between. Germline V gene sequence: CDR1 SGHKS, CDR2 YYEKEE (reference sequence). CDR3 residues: CASSLGPGYNYGYTF. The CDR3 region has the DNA TGTGCCAGCAGCTTGGGCCCCGGGTACAACTATGGCTACACCTTC. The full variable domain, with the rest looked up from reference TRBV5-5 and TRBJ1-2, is DAGVTQSPTHLIKTRGQQVTLRCSPISGHKSVSWYQQVLGQGPQFIFQYYEKEERGRGNFPDRFSARQFPNYSSELNVNALLLGDSALYLCASSLGPGYNYGYTFGSGTRLTVV.